The entry below describes one T cell receptor (beta chain). Using a J-beta primer mix together with a sample-barcoded 5' primer, a second PCR was run for about 6 to 11 cycles. TCRdb ran MiXCR on the 5' RACE reads and lists one entry per CDR3 protein. The sample consists of about 1.8 million distinct CDR3 sequences, around 50% of them appearing once. Germline V CDR1 and CDR2: MDHEN, SYDVKM. This CDR3 comprises 17 residues. This record belongs to a study of blood T cells in healthy people across ages. Researchers collected 9 to 10 milliliters of peripheral blood from every single donor. This TCR derives from a woman aged 40 to 50 in good health. Sample: blood. This rearrangement joins TRBV28 to TRBJ2-1; 8 nucleotides agree with TRBD2. The DNA end is more similar to TRBJ2-7, so the J call may be wrong. CDR3 nucleotide sequence: TGTGCCAGCAAACCTACCCAGGGCGGGGGGAGTAGGAACGAGCAGTACTTC. It is translated as CASKPTQGGGSRNEQYF.